A selection of T cell receptor beta chains follows, all from one sample in a study of blood T cell repertoires in COVID-19. Clones were read by immunoSEQ multiplex PCR, and TCRdb kept only the in-frame ones, dropping some. This repertoire shows 200,000 to 300,000 clones, roughly 80% found once; its top ten account for roughly 10%. Sequencing was done on a sample of peripheral blood. These receptor sequences come from a woman older than 75 with acute or convalescent COVID-19. Each CDR3 is given with its conserved first and last residue. A D gene is named only where the DNA matches it firmly. Not every row has a clone size; where given, it reads once, few, many or a size class.

V,D,J,size,DNA,CDR3
TRBV19,TRBD2,TRBJ2-3,.,TGTGCCAGTAGTACAACTAGCGGGGGGGCCTCAGATACGCAGTATTTT,CASSTTSGGASDTQYF
TRBV7-9,.,TRBJ2-1,.,TGTGCCAGCAGCTTAGTGGTCGGTGACAATGAGCAGTTCTTC,CASSLVVGDNEQFF
TRBV19,.,TRBJ2-2,once,TGTGCCAGTAGTAGCCTCCGGGAATTCACCGGGGAGCTGTTTTTT,CASSSLREFTGELFF
TRBV5-1,TRBD1,TRBJ2-2,.,TGCGCCAGCAGTCTTACAGGGGCCCAACGTGGCGGGGAGCTGTTTTTT,CASSLTGAQRGGELFF
TRBV19,.,TRBJ2-2,few,TGTGCCAGTAGTATAGACAGTCCGCACGGGGAGCTGTTTTTT,CASSIDSPHGELFF
TRBV19,.,TRBJ1-5,.,TGTGCCAGTAGTATGGTAGGGGGTTCGGGTCAGCCCCAGCATTTT,CASSMVGGSGQPQHF
TRBV28,.,TRBJ1-1,.,TGTGCCAGCAGTTTAGAGGTGAACACTGAAGCTTTCTTT,CASSLEVNTEAFF
TRBV10-3,TRBD1,TRBJ1-5,.,TGTGCCATCAGGTCTGGGACAGAGAATCAGCCCCAGCATTTT,CAIRSGTENQPQHF
TRBV24-1,.,TRBJ1-2,many,TGTGCCACCAGTGATTCGCACAGGGCTGAAGGCTACACCTTC,CATSDSHRAEGYTF
TRBV5-1,.,TRBJ2-2,.,TGCGCCAGCAGCGAAATACAGGGTAACACCGGGGAGCTGTTTTTT,CASSEIQGNTGELFF
TRBV2,TRBD1,TRBJ2-4,.,TGTGCCAGCAAAGACAGGGGAGGAAACATTCAGTACTTC,CASKDRGGNIQYF